This T cell receptor (beta chain) originates from a study of beta chain features in type 1 diabetes. Study-wide results and limits: Type 1 diabetes patients had fewer VDJ junction insertions and more deletions. Patients' naive, central memory and regulatory TCRB repertoires appeared more alike than those of healthy donors.

This clone turned up a few times. Its matching antigen is unknown. All of the isolated RNA was reverse transcribed, so expressed TCRB transcripts were sequenced. Libraries were prepared by immunoSEQ multiplex PCR; TCRdb keeps only in-frame clonotypes and omits some of them. The profile shows approximately 140,000 clones, 6.9% of them singletons. The V gene's germline CDR1 is SGHRS and CDR2 YFSETQ. This CDR3 has 16 residues. Trimming took 6 bases from V and 1 from J; bases not matched to a gene: 6. The sequenced sample consisted of central memory CD4+ T cells from blood. The TCR was taken from a young woman in good health. The V gene is TRBV5-1, the J gene TRBJ2-3; 12 nucleotides line up with TRBD2. The CDR3 DNA follows: TGCGCCAGCACCGGACTAGCGGGAAGTGGCACAGATACGCAGTATTTT. Amino acids: CASTGLAGSGTDTQYF.